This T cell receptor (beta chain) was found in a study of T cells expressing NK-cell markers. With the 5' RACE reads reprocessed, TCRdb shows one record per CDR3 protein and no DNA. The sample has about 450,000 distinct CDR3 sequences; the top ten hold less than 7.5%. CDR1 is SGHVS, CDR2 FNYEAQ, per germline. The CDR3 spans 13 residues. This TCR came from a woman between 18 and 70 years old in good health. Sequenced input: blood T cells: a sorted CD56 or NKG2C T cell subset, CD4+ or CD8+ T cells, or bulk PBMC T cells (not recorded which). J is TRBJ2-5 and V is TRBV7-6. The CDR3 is CASSRLHQETQYF.